The 13 T cell receptor beta chains reported below all come from one sample, sequenced in a study of T cells in Graves' hyperthyroidism and ophthalmopathy. Amplification targeted TCR beta CDR3 regions from RNA transcripts. HTBI primers were used for first-round RT-PCR of the TCR CDR3. A single record per CDR3 protein comes from TCRdb applying MiXCR to the multiplex PCR reads. The sample contains approximately 870,000 distinct CDR3 sequences, 35% to 45% of which appear only once. Sequencing input: blood. Receptors were obtained from a man between 18 and 35 years old with Graves' hyperthyroidism.

The sample holds many counts of this clonotype. The DNA for the CDR3 is TGTGCCAGCAGCTTGGTTGGAGAAGGCGAGCAGTACTTC. Its translation is CASSLVGEGEQYF. The rearrangement joins TRBV7-6 to TRBJ2-7; D unresolved. Trimming shortened V by 3 bases and J by 6 bases, and 12 bases separated the two germline ends. CDR3 length: 13 amino acids. Germline values: CDR1 SGHVS, CDR2 FNYEAQ. Supplemented by reference TRBV7-6 and TRBJ2-7, the full variable domain reads GAGVSQSPRYKVTKRGQDVALRCDPISGHVSLYWYRQALGQGPEFLTYFNYEAQQDKSGLPNDRFSAERPEGSISTLTIQRTEQRDSAMYRCASSLVGEGEQYFGPGTRLTVT.

In this sample, this clonotype turned up a few times. CDR3 nucleotide sequence: TGCGCCAGCAGCCAAGACGGGTGGCTTCGGTACTTC. Its translation: CASSQDGWLRYF. The V and J genes are TRBV4-1 and TRBJ2-7; D remains ambiguous. The V gene lost 0 bases and the J gene lost 12 bases, with 12 bases spanning the gap. Germline-derived CDR1 and CDR2 are MGHRA and YSYEKL. The CDR3 runs 12 residues.

This clonotype was observed at least ten times. The chain joins TRBV7-2 to TRBJ1-3, with 7 bases fitting TRBD1. The germline V gene encodes CDR1 SGHTA and CDR2 FQGNSA. The CDR3 sequence is 14 residues long. V shed 8 bases and J 0 bases; nucleotides not matched to a gene: 4. The CDR3 nucleotides are TGTGCCAGCTCCGGGACAGCCTCTGGAAACACCATATATTTT. The encoded protein is CASSGTASGNTIYF.

This clonotype came up many times. J is TRBJ1-1 and V is TRBV12-3 or TRBV12-4; the D is unclear. V lost 4 bases to trimming and J lost 3 bases, with 9 bases between them. The CDR3 is 13 amino acids. Here the CDR3 reads CASSSGQDTEAFF. As DNA, the CDR3 is TGTGCCAGCAGTTCTGGGCAGGACACTGAAGCTTTCTTT.

This clonotype has just a few counts. The chain joins TRBV24-1 to TRBJ1-1, with D perhaps TRBD1 (5 bases). The CDR3 has 14 amino acids. Germline CDR1 KGHDR, CDR2 SFDVKD. Deletions cut 2 bases from V and 4 bases from J, with 10 bases between. Here the CDR3 reads CATSDSGGSTEAFF. In nucleotides, the CDR3 is TGTGCCACCAGTGATTCCGGGGGGAGCACTGAAGCTTTCTTT.

This clonotype was recorded many times. A read error may account for a junction end that differs from germline. CDR3 in amino acids: CASSSETDQETQYF. CDR3 DNA sequence: TGTGCTAGCAGCTCCGAGACAGACCAAGAGACCCAGTACTTC. The V call is TRBV7-7, the J call TRBJ2-5; tentatively, D is TRBD1 (5 bases). This CDR3 contains 14 residues. Germline CDR1 and CDR2: SSHAT and FNYEAQ (reference sequence). The whole variable domain, filled in from reference TRBV7-7 and TRBJ2-5, reads GAGVSQSPRYKVTKRGQDVTLRCDPISSHATLYWYQQALGQGPEFLTYFNYEAQPDKSGLPSDRFSAERPEGSISTLTIQRTEQRDSAMYRCASSSETDQETQYFGPGTRLLVL.

In this sample, this clonotype turned up a few times. The rearrangement joins TRBV4-1 to TRBJ1-5, with unresolved D. The germline V gene has CDR1 MGHRA and CDR2 YSYEKL. V was shortened by 0 bases and J by 5 bases, with 8 bases between the two germline ends. This CDR3 comprises 14 residues. CDR3 residues: CASSQEVLDQPQHF. In DNA, the CDR3 is TGCGCCAGCAGCCAAGAGGTCCTCGATCAGCCCCAGCATTTT.

This chain links TRBV7-2 with TRBJ1-3, with D tentatively TRBD1 (5 bases). Germline assignment: CDR1 SGHTA and CDR2 FQGNSA. Trimming cost V 5 bases and J 0 bases, with 14 bases left between them. The CDR3 contains 16 residues. The CDR3 DNA reads TGTGCCAGCAGCCAAGTCGCAGGGATCTCTGGAAACACCATATATTTT. Its protein product is CASSQVAGISGNTIYF.

The chain couples TRBV29-1 to TRBJ2-7, with D tentatively TRBD2 (6 bases). Trimming cost V 3 bases and J 7 bases, with 19 bases left between them. Germline V gene data show CDR1 as SQVTM and CDR2 as ANQGSEA. The CDR3 is made up of 14 amino acids. This CDR3 is CSVEEGRASGEQYF. CDR3 nucleotides: TGCAGCGTTGAGGAGGGCAGGGCTTCGGGTGAGCAGTACTTC.

This clonotype has a handful of counts. The V gene is TRBV5-5, the J gene TRBJ1-1, with D perhaps TRBD1 (6 bases). Germline V lookup: CDR1 SGHKS, CDR2 YYEKEE (reference sequence). Trimming pared 0 bases from V and 5 bases from J, leaving 11 bases between. This CDR3 region has 14 residues. The DNA for the CDR3 is TGTGCCAGCAGCTTGGAGACAGGTCAGACTGAAGCTTTCTTT. It is translated as CASSLETGQTEAFF.

CDR3 loop: CASSWKSETQYF. CDR3 bases: TGTGCCAGCAGCTGGAAGAGCGAGACCCAGTACTTC. The chain recombines TRBV2 with TRBJ2-5; D remains ambiguous. CDR1 is SNHLY and CDR2 is FYNNEI in the germline V gene. V lost 6 bases, J lost 5 bases, and 10 bases lay in between. This CDR3 has 12 amino acids.

In this sample, this clonotype turned up a few times. The chain joins TRBV5-1 to TRBJ1-3, with D unresolved. From germline, CDR1 is SGHRS and CDR2 YFSETQ. V lost 0 bases and J 8 bases, leaving 9 bases between the germline ends. This CDR3 is built from 13 residues. CDR3 bases: TGCGCCAGCAGCTTGGAACAGTCGGACACCATATATTTT. Its protein is CASSLEQSDTIYF.

The table lists this clonotype with many counts. The chain carries TRBV19 and TRBJ1-2; D is unresolved. The CDR3 is made up of 13 amino acids. Deletions cut 5 bases from V and 4 bases from J, with 11 bases between. Germline assignment: CDR1 LNHDA and CDR2 SQIVND (reference sequence). The CDR3 loop reads CASSAADLYGYTF. In DNA form, the CDR3 reads TGTGCCAGTAGTGCGGCAGACCTCTATGGCTACACCTTC.